A selection of T cell receptor beta chains follows, all from one sample in a study of CD8+ T cells in alopecia areata. Data came from immunoSEQ multiplex PCR; TCRdb stores just in-frame clones and leaves some out. The sample contains just under 65,000 clones, about 43% of which appear only once. Sample: CD8+ T cells sorted from blood, taken at approximately week 37, from a patient treated with tofacitinib. These receptors came from a human donor with alopecia areata. The CDR3 runs from the conserved cysteine through the conserved F or W. The order of the fields is clone size, J gene, D gene, V gene, CDR3 protein, CDR3 DNA. The D gene is left open where the match is weak. A clone size is listed for some rows: how often the clone was seen (once, few, many), or a class if it is expanded.

. | TRBJ2-7 | . | TRBV27 | CASSFSGPDYEQYF | TGTGCCAGCAGTTTTTCTGGCCCCGACTACGAGCAGTACTTC
. | TRBJ2-7 | . | TRBV30 | CAWSGVGPYEQYF | TGTGCCTGGAGTGGGGTAGGCCCCTACGAGCAGTACTTC
few | TRBJ2-7 | TRBD1 | TRBV28 | CASSLLQGASYEQYF | TGTGCCAGCAGTTTACTCCAGGGGGCCTCCTACGAGCAGTACTTC
few | TRBJ1-5 | . | TRBV10-3 | CAISEGQGINQPQHF | TGTGCCATCAGTGAGGGGCAGGGGATCAATCAGCCCCAGCATTTT
few | TRBJ2-2 | . | TRBV5-6 | CASSSGQLTGELFF | TGTGCCAGCAGCTCGGGACAACTCACCGGGGAGCTGTTTTTT
few | TRBJ2-5 | . | TRBV6-5 | CASSTTTRRETQYF | TGTGCCAGCAGTACTACAACCCGTCGGGAGACCCAGTACTTC
few | TRBJ2-7 | . | TRBV5-1 | CASSPFIGGVSYEQYF | TGCGCCAGCAGCCCCTTTATAGGGGGAGTTAGCTACGAGCAGTACTTC
. | TRBJ2-3 | TRBD1 | TRBV29-1 | CSVWGQVGTQYF | TGCAGCGTATGGGGACAGGTGGGAACGCAGTATTTT
. | TRBJ1-2 | TRBD1 | TRBV2 | CASSENRGTAVYYGYTF | TGTGCCAGCAGTGAAAACAGGGGGACAGCGGTCTACTATGGCTACACCTTC
. | TRBJ2-7 | TRBD2 | TRBV11-2 | CASSFEAGVTYEQYF | TGTGCCAGCAGCTTTGAAGCGGGAGTAACGTACGAGCAGTACTTC
. | TRBJ2-1 | . | TRBV11-2 | CASSLKRNEQFF | TGTGCCAGCAGCTTAAAGCGCAATGAGCAGTTCTTC
few | TRBJ2-5 | . | TRBV7-2 | CASSSPFGVGETQYF | TGTGCCAGCAGCTCGCCGTTTGGGGTTGGAGAGACCCAGTACTTC
. | TRBJ2-1 | TRBD1 | TRBV6-5 | CASSYDRGQDEQFF | TGTGCCAGCAGTTACGACAGGGGGCAGGATGAGCAGTTCTTC
few | TRBJ2-1 | . | TRBV29-1 | CSGRSERAYNEQFF | TGCAGCGGCCGATCTGAGCGGGCCTACAATGAGCAGTTCTTC
. | TRBJ1-5 | . | TRBV5-1 | CASSAGDSNQPQHF | TGCGCCAGCAGCGCGGGGGATAGCAATCAGCCCCAGCATTTT
. | TRBJ1-5 | . | TRBV2 | CASGRGQRYSNQPQHF | TGTGCCAGCGGCCGCGGACAGCGCTATAGCAATCAGCCCCAGCATTTT
. | TRBJ1-5 | . | TRBV7-6 | CASSLAPRGGNQPQHF | TGTGCCAGCAGCTTAGCGCCCCGAGGTGGCAATCAGCCCCAGCATTTT
. | TRBJ2-1 | . | TRBV11-2 | CASSSRDQSSYNEQFF | TGTGCCAGCAGCTCAAGGGACCAGAGCTCCTACAATGAGCAGTTCTTC
. | TRBJ2-1 | . | TRBV7-2 | CASNQYNEQFF | TGTGCCAGCAATCAGTACAATGAGCAGTTCTTC
. | TRBJ2-1 | . | TRBV2 | CASSGTATSRNEQFF | TGTGCCAGCAGCGGTACGGCGACTAGTCGGAATGAGCAGTTCTTC
. | TRBJ2-5 | TRBD2 | TRBV29-1 | CSVEDREGLWETQYF | TGCAGCGTTGAAGATCGGGAGGGCCTTTGGGAGACCCAGTACTTC
. | TRBJ2-5 | TRBD1 | TRBV10-3 | CAISSPGQQETQYF | TGTGCCATCAGTTCTCCGGGACAGCAAGAGACCCAGTACTTC
. | TRBJ2-7 | . | TRBV7-9 | CASSGGPPVHEQYF | TGTGCCAGCAGCGGGGGGCCGCCCGTCCACGAGCAGTACTTC
few | TRBJ1-5 | TRBD1 | TRBV7-2 | CASSLTGGGGNQPQHF | TGTGCCAGCAGCCTTACAGGGGGGGGAGGCAATCAGCCCCAGCATTTT
few | TRBJ2-4 | . | TRBV30 | CAYNSRDRKNIQYF | TGTGCCTACAACTCCCGGGACCGAAAAAACATTCAGTACTTC
. | TRBJ2-7 | . | TRBV6-5 | CASSYREGHEQYF | TGTGCCAGCAGTTACAGGGAAGGCCACGAGCAGTACTTC
few | TRBJ2-2 | . | TRBV7-9 | CASSLPQNTGELFF | TGTGCCAGCAGCCTGCCCCAGAACACCGGGGAGCTGTTTTTT
few | TRBJ2-1 | TRBD1 | TRBV29-1 | CSVERTGKYNEQFF | TGCAGCGTTGAGCGGACAGGGAAGTACAATGAGCAGTTCTTC
. | TRBJ2-4 | . | TRBV14 | CASGWGTKNIQYF | TGTGCCAGCGGGTGGGGTACCAAAAACATTCAGTACTTC
many | TRBJ2-2 | . | TRBV6-4 | CASSDSAGDTGELFF | TGTGCCAGCAGTGACTCCGCAGGAGACACCGGGGAGCTGTTTTTT
. | TRBJ2-3 | . | TRBV11-1 | CASSFRTVTLTDTQYF | TGTGCCAGCAGCTTCCGGACCGTAACCCTCACAGATACGCAGTATTTT
few | TRBJ2-1 | . | TRBV25-1 | CASTLQSSYNEQFF | TGTGCCAGCACCTTACAGAGCTCCTACAATGAGCAGTTCTTC
once | TRBJ2-1 | . | TRBV27 | CASRKQGYAYNEQFF | TGTGCCAGCAGAAAACAGGGTTATGCCTACAATGAGCAGTTCTTC
few | TRBJ2-5 | TRBD2 | TRBV27 | CASSPRGLAGVETQYF | TGTGCCAGCAGTCCCAGGGGACTAGCGGGAGTGGAGACCCAGTACTTC
. | TRBJ2-7 | TRBD2 | TRBV4-1 | CASSQAAGSHEQYF | TGCGCCAGCAGCCAGGCAGCGGGGAGCCACGAGCAGTACTTC
once | TRBJ2-1 | . | TRBV4-1 | CASSPPSGSNEQFF | TGCGCCAGCAGCCCTCCGTCAGGGTCCAATGAGCAGTTCTTC
few | TRBJ1-1 | . | TRBV19 | CASSFPLGSNTEAFF | TGTGCCAGTAGTTTTCCCCTCGGGAGCAACACTGAAGCTTTCTTT
few | TRBJ2-2 | . | TRBV5-1 | CASSWDPTNTGELFF | TGCGCCAGCAGCTGGGATCCCACGAACACCGGGGAGCTGTTTTTT
. | TRBJ2-7 | . | TRBV27 | CASSRGSEQYF | TGTGCCAGCAGTAGGGGTAGCGAGCAGTACTTC
. | TRBJ2-1 | . | TRBV12-2 | CASSSMSEQFF | TGTGCCAGCAGCTCAATGAGTGAGCAGTTCTTC
. | TRBJ2-5 | . | TRBV2 | CASNGGRQETQYF | TGTGCCAGCAACGGTGGGCGCCAAGAGACCCAGTACTTC
few | TRBJ2-1 | TRBD2 | TRBV7-3 | CASSPGTSRGSYNEQFF | TGTGCCAGCAGCCCGGGGACTAGCAGAGGCTCCTACAATGAGCAGTTCTTC
medium-sized | TRBJ2-3 | . | TRBV7-2 | CASSYAPWAGLSTDTQYF | TGTGCCAGCAGCTACGCACCTTGGGCAGGGTTATCCACAGATACGCAGTATTTT
few | TRBJ2-1 | . | TRBV29-1 | CSVDYSNEQFF | TGCAGCGTTGACTACTCCAATGAGCAGTTCTTC
. | TRBJ2-6 | TRBD1 | TRBV11-2 | CASSPSGTESSGANVLTF | TGTGCCAGCAGCCCATCCGGGACAGAGTCCTCTGGGGCCAACGTCCTGACTTTC
few | TRBJ2-7 | TRBD1 | TRBV30 | CAWSAGQGAYEQYF | TGTGCCTGGAGTGCCGGACAGGGGGCTTACGAGCAGTACTTC
once | TRBJ1-5 | . | TRBV25-1 | CASSESGLHQPQHF | TGTGCCAGCAGTGAATCGGGGTTACATCAGCCCCAGCATTTT
few | TRBJ1-2 | . | TRBV7-9 | CASSFGDTWGDGYTF | TGTGCCAGCAGCTTCGGGGACACGTGGGGCGATGGCTACACCTTC
few | TRBJ2-7 | TRBD1 | TRBV11-2 | CASSSRDRVSYEQYF | TGTGCCAGCAGCTCCCGGGACAGGGTTTCGTACGAGCAGTACTTC
. | TRBJ1-1 | . | TRBV4-1 | CASSLSRAGTLLGTEAFF | TGCGCCAGCAGCCTATCGCGCGCAGGGACCCTTTTGGGGACTGAAGCTTTCTTT
few | TRBJ1-3 | . | TRBV29-1 | CSVDMTGSGNTIYF | TGCAGCGTTGATATGACGGGCTCTGGAAACACCATATATTTT
. | TRBJ1-2 | . | TRBV27 | CASSLFRGGYGYTF | TGTGCCAGCAGTTTATTCCGGGGCGGCTATGGCTACACCTTC
few | TRBJ1-1 | . | TRBV29-1 | CSVERGNTEAFF | TGCAGCGTTGAGAGGGGTAACACTGAAGCTTTCTTT
few | TRBJ2-7 | TRBD1 | TRBV30 | CAWSTGQGAVEQYF | TGTGCCTGGAGTACGGGACAGGGGGCTGTCGAGCAGTACTTC
. | TRBJ1-1 | . | TRBV6-4 | CASSVSGQNTEAFF | TGTGCCAGCAGTGTTTCAGGACAGAACACTGAAGCTTTCTTT
. | TRBJ2-4 | . | TRBV7-9 | CASSAQGGLAKNIQYF | TGTGCCAGCAGCGCCCAGGGGGGTCTAGCCAAAAACATTCAGTACTTC
. | TRBJ1-1 | . | TRBV19 | CASSIRIEAFF | TGTGCCAGTAGTATCAGGATTGAAGCTTTCTTT
. | TRBJ2-1 | TRBD2 | TRBV27 | CASSLGEGRYNEQFF | TGTGCCAGCAGCCTAGGGGAGGGGAGGTACAATGAGCAGTTCTTC
. | TRBJ2-1 | TRBD2 | TRBV29-1 | CSVRQREINEQFF | TGCAGCGTTCGCCAGCGGGAGATCAATGAGCAGTTCTTC